One sample yielded the 27 T cell receptor beta chains listed below, sequenced in a study of blood T cell repertoires in COVID-19. This table comes from immunoSEQ multiplex PCR, and its TCRdb copy is limited to in-frame clones, with some not included. The sample includes roughly 180,000 clones, about 85% of them seen just once. The sample comprised peripheral blood. These receptor sequences come from a woman aged 30 to 39 with active or convalescent COVID-19.

V and J are TRBV20-1 and TRBJ1-1; 8 bases are a match to TRBD1. The V gene end was trimmed by 3 bases and the J gene end by 0 bases; junction bases not matched to a gene: 9. Germline-derived CDR1 and CDR2 are DFQATT and SNEGSKA (reference sequence). The CDR3 contains 16 residues. The CDR3 sequence: CSASIRGRGVNTEAFF. The CDR3, as DNA: TGCAGTGCTAGTATCAGGGGGCGCGGGGTGAACACTGAAGCTTTCTTT.

The chain joins TRBV11-3 to TRBJ2-7; D gene uncertain. Trimming stripped 3 bases from V and 4 bases from J, with 10 bases between. Germline CDR1 and CDR2: SGHNT and YENEEA. The CDR3 runs to 13 residues. The chain's CDR3 is CASSFPPGYEQYF. The CDR3 bases are TGTGCCAGCAGCTTCCCCCCGGGTTACGAGCAGTACTTC.

Turning to this clone: One junction end does not reproduce the germline sequence, and a read error may be involved. This sequence joins TRBV7-9 and TRBJ1-2, with 7 positions matching TRBD1. CDR1 is SEHNR and CDR2 is FQNEAQ in the germline V gene (reference sequence). This CDR3 is 14 amino acids long. DNA of the CDR3: TGTGCCAGTAGCTCCTCGGGGGACAGCGGGGGCTACACCTTC. It codes for CASSSSGDSGGYTF.

The chain is built from TRBV6-5 and TRBJ1-1; no reliable D call. The V end lost 3 bases, the J end lost 3 bases, and 11 bases lay between the germline ends. There are 14 residues in the CDR3. The germline V gene has CDR1 MNHEY and CDR2 SVGAGI. The CDR3 DNA follows: TGTGCCAGCAGTTATTACAGTACGGACACTGAAGCTTTCTTT. Protein sequence: CASSYYSTDTEAFF.

The CDR3 here is CASSIYAGMMNTEAFF. DNA for the CDR3: TGTGCCAGTAGTATATACGCCGGGATGATGAACACTGAAGCTTTCTTT. This chain connects TRBV19 to TRBJ1-1; D unresolved. Germline CDR1 LNHDA, CDR2 SQIVND (reference sequence). Deletions cut 2 bases from V and 0 bases from J, with 13 bases between. The CDR3 has 16 amino acids.

This rearrangement joins TRBV28 to TRBJ2-2, with 8 bases matching TRBD1. The CDR3 spans 14 residues. V lost 9 bases to trimming and J lost 2 bases; unmatched junction nucleotides: 5. The germline V gene has CDR1 MDHEN and CDR2 SYDVKM. Here the CDR3 reads CASTGTGNTGELFF. The CDR3 nucleotides read TGTGCCAGTACCGGGACAGGAAACACCGGGGAGCTGTTTTTT.

The rearrangement uses TRBV16 and TRBJ1-2; possible D gene TRBD1, 6 bases. Germline CDR1 reads KGHSY; CDR2 reads FQNENV. Trimming removed 3 bases from V and 7 bases from J, with 12 bases in between. The CDR3 runs 13 residues. CDR3 residues: CASSQIQGPGYTF. CDR3 in DNA: TGTGCCAGCAGCCAGATACAGGGTCCTGGCTACACCTTC.

This chain connects TRBV24-1 to TRBJ2-7, with D tentatively TRBD2 (6 bases). Trimming shortened V by 8 bases and J by 4 bases, and 14 bases separated the two germline ends. This CDR3 has 13 residues. CDR1 and CDR2 (germline): KGHDR, SFDVKD. CDR3 amino acids: CATKEGLRYEQYF. CDR3 DNA sequence: TGTGCCACCAAGGAGGGGTTGAGGTACGAGCAGTACTTC.

J is TRBJ2-5 and V is TRBV19; D unresolved. Between the trimmed V and J ends, which lost 4 bases and 5 bases, there was a span of 20 bases. Germline V gives CDR1 LNHDA, CDR2 SQIVND (reference sequence). This CDR3 is built from 16 residues. Here the CDR3 reads CASSSLSGWFKETQYF. The CDR3 region has the DNA TGTGCCAGTAGTAGTCTGTCAGGATGGTTCAAGGAGACCCAGTACTTC.

The V and J genes are TRBV6-1 and TRBJ2-5, with a possible D match to TRBD2 (7 bases). CDR1 is MNHNS and CDR2 is SASEGT in the germline V gene. This CDR3 is built from 16 residues. Trimming removed 2 bases at V and 2 bases at J, with 15 bases between. CDR3 DNA sequence: TGTGCCAGCAGTGAACTCGGGGGGCGAGGGCAAGAGACCCAGTACTTC. This gives the protein CASSELGGRGQETQYF.

The DNA for the CDR3 is TGTGCCAGCAGCTCGACGGGGTACACTGAAGCTTTCTTT. Protein sequence: CASSSTGYTEAFF. The chain carries TRBV11-2 and TRBJ1-1; D uncertain. Germline V gives CDR1 SGHAT, CDR2 FQNNGV. Trimming took 4 bases from V and 3 from J, leaving 9 bases between them. The CDR3 loop spans 13 amino acids.

The chain's CDR3 is CASSIRPAGTYEQYF. DNA for the CDR3: TGTGCCAGTAGTATCCGCCCAGCGGGGACCTACGAGCAGTACTTC. This sequence joins TRBV19 and TRBJ2-7; TRBD2 matches 7 bases. Germline CDR1 reads LNHDA; CDR2 reads SQIVND (reference sequence). This CDR3 has 15 amino acids. The ends lost 3 bases at V and 2 bases at J; junction bases unmatched: 7.

This chain links TRBV19 with TRBJ2-2; tentatively, D is TRBD1 (6 bases). Germline V gene sequence: CDR1 LNHDA, CDR2 SQIVND (reference sequence). Between the trimmed V and J ends, which lost 7 bases and 4 bases, there was a span of 10 bases. CDR3 length: 13 residues. CDR3 protein: CASTSQGTGELFF. CDR3 nucleotides: TGTGCCAGTACGTCACAGGGCACCGGGGAGCTGTTTTTT.

The genes are TRBV27 and TRBJ2-7, with D perhaps matching TRBD1 (7 bases). CDR1 MNHEY and CDR2 SMNVEV come from the germline V gene (reference sequence). V lost 0 bases to trimming and J lost 2 bases, with 14 bases between them. This CDR3 is 16 amino acids long. The CDR3 sequence is CASSLSRRDSTYEQYF. The CDR3 coding sequence is TGTGCCAGCAGTTTATCGAGGAGGGACAGTACCTACGAGCAGTACTTC.

V usage is TRBV5-1 and J usage is TRBJ2-3, with 7 bases that match TRBD2. Per the germline V gene, CDR1 is SGHRS and CDR2 is YFSETQ. V shed 0 bases and J 2 bases; nucleotides not matched to a gene: 6. This CDR3 is built from 16 residues. The CDR3 loop reads CASSLVAGVSTDTQYF. The CDR3 bases are TGCGCCAGCAGCTTGGTTGCGGGGGTGTCCACAGATACGCAGTATTTT.

This clone was recorded a few times. V and J are TRBV5-8 and TRBJ1-5; 7 nucleotides match TRBD1. The ends lost 4 bases at V and 0 bases at J; junction bases unmatched: 4. The CDR3 is 15 residues long. The V gene's germline CDR1 is SGHTS and CDR2 YDEGEE. CDR3 sequence reads: CASSGGTVSNQPQHF. Here the CDR3 DNA reads TGTGCCAGCAGCGGGGGGACAGTTAGCAATCAGCCCCAGCATTTT.

This sequence joins TRBV15 and TRBJ1-6, with D unclear. V lost 0 bases and J lost 0, with 12 bases in between. Looked up from germline, CDR1 is LNHNV and CDR2 is YYDKDF (reference sequence). The CDR3 has 18 amino acids. CDR3 in amino acids: CATSRDMYPSSYNSPLHF. The DNA of the CDR3 is TGTGCCACCAGCAGAGACATGTATCCGAGCTCCTATAATTCACCCCTCCACTTT.

The chain has TRBV5-1 and TRBJ1-1; 9 positions agree with TRBD1. The CDR3 totals 13 residues. Germline V gene lookup returns CDR1 SGHRS and CDR2 YFSETQ. V shed 4 bases and J 8 bases; nucleotides not matched to a gene: 6. CDR3: CASSDQQGAEAFF. Here the CDR3 DNA reads TGCGCCAGCAGCGATCAACAGGGGGCCGAAGCTTTCTTT.

The chain uses TRBV28 and TRBJ1-1; D not certain. This CDR3 is built from 14 residues. Trimming removed 2 bases at V and 1 base at J, with 8 bases between. CDR1 and CDR2 from the germline V gene are MDHEN and SYDVKM. The CDR3 DNA follows: TGTGCCAGCAGTTTAGAGGCGGAGAACACTGAAGCTTTCTTT. Protein sequence: CASSLEAENTEAFF.

The chain carries TRBV3-1 (or the pseudogene TRBV3-2) and TRBJ2-1; TRBD2 agrees at 10 bases. The CDR3 loop spans 17 amino acids. The germline V gene encodes CDR1 LGHDT and CDR2 YNNKEL (reference sequence). The junction had 8 bases not matched to a gene; V was cut back by 2 bases and J by 4 bases. CDR3 in DNA: TGTGCCAGCAGCCAAAGTCTCCAAGCGGGAGGGTACAATGAGCAGTTCTTC. Residues: CASSQSLQAGGYNEQFF.

The J gene is TRBJ1-6, the V gene TRBV5-1; D possibly corresponds to TRBD1 (6 bases). Trimming left V 4 bases short and J 7 bases short, with 21 bases between. CDR1 is SGHRS, CDR2 YFSETQ, per germline. This CDR3 has 17 residues. The CDR3, as DNA: TGCGCCAGCAGCCGATCCGCGCCAGGGGCTTCGAATTCACCCCTCCACTTT. This codes for CASSRSAPGASNSPLHF.

The chain couples TRBV2 to TRBJ1-2, with D tentatively TRBD1 (6 bases). This CDR3 is built from 15 residues. V shed 2 bases and J shed 5 bases, with 15 bases lying between them. CDR1 is SNHLY and CDR2 is FYNNEI in the germline V gene. The chain's CDR3 is CASSESTGGGYGYTF. CDR3 coding DNA: TGTGCCAGCAGTGAATCGACAGGCGGAGGTTATGGCTACACCTTC.

The chain has TRBV11-2 and TRBJ1-2, with 7 bases identical to TRBD1. The V and J ends lost 4 bases and 4 bases, in that order; junction bases with no gene match: 9. The CDR3 runs to 15 residues. Looked up from germline, CDR1 is SGHAT and CDR2 is FQNNGV. The CDR3 nucleotides are TGTGCCAGCAGCTCAAGGGGGCGGGGAGGCTATGGCTACACCTTC. As protein: CASSSRGRGGYGYTF. Combining the CDR3 with reference TRBV11-2 and TRBJ1-2 gives the whole variable domain EAGVAQSPRYKIIEKRQSVAFWCNPISGHATLYWYQQILGQGPKLLIQFQNNGVVDDSQLPKDRFSAERLKGVDSTLKIQPAKLEDSAVYLCASSSRGRGGYGYTFGSGTRLTVV.

The V and J genes are TRBV5-5 and TRBJ1-1; TRBD1 matches 9 bases. V shed 4 bases, J shed 3 bases, and the junction held 7 bases outside the gene matches. The CDR3 extends over 15 amino acids. CDR1 is SGHKS, CDR2 YYEKEE, per germline (reference sequence). CDR3 nucleotide sequence: TGTGCCAGCAGCCCACGGACAGGGGCGGACACTGAAGCTTTCTTT. It specifies CASSPRTGADTEAFF.

This clone has just one count. The J gene is TRBJ2-2, the V gene TRBV19, with 8 bases that match TRBD1. Germline lookup yields CDR1 LNHDA and CDR2 SQIVND (reference sequence). Trimming removed 5 bases from V and 7 bases from J; junction bases left unmatched: 9. CDR3 length equals 15 residues. CDR3 sequence reads: CASSPQQGAFGELFF. The CDR3 DNA follows: TGTGCCAGTAGTCCCCAGCAGGGGGCGTTCGGGGAGCTGTTTTTT.

In its sample, this clone was seen a few times. The chain carries TRBV21-1 and TRBJ2-1; the table's TRBD2 call for D was not verified on the DNA. TRBV21-1 is a known pseudogene. The CDR3 loop spans 14 amino acids. DNA of the CDR3: TGTGCCAGTTCTAGAACCGGGAGGATGAATGAGCAGTTCTTC. Its protein is CASSRTGRMNEQFF.

The J gene is TRBJ2-1, the V gene TRBV7-2; 7 bases are a match to TRBD2. Germline V gene sequence: CDR1 SGHTA, CDR2 FQGNSA. The CDR3 is 16 residues long. The V and J ends lost 4 bases and 7 bases, in that order; junction bases with no gene match: 13. The CDR3 loop reads CASSSTRGGRGNEQFF. The CDR3 DNA reads as TGTGCCAGCAGCTCGACCCGGGGCGGGAGAGGTAATGAGCAGTTCTTC.